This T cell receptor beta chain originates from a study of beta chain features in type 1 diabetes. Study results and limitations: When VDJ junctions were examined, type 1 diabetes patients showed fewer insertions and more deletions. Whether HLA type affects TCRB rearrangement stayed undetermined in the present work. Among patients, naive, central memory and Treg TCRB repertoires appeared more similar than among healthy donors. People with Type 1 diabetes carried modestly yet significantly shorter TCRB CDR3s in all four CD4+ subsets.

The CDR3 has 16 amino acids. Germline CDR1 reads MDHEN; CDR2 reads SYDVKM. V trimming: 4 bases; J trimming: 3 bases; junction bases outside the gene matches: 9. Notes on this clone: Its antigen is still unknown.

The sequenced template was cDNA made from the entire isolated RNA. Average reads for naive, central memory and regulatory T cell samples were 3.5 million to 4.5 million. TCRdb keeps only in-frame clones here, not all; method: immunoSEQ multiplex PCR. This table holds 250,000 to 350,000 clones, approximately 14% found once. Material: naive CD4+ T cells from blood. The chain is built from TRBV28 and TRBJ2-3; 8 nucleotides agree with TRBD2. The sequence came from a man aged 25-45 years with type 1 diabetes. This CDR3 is CASSSGWASGTDTQYF. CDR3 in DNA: TGTGCCAGCAGTTCGGGTTGGGCTAGCGGGACAGATACGCAGTATTTT.